These T cell receptor beta chains were read from a single sample in a study of human T cells and chemical hapten exposure. TCRdb redid the calling of the RACE reads with MiXCR, one entry per CDR3 protein. The sample has about 110,000 distinct CDR3 sequences, 9.5% to 12% seen once. The input for sequencing was whole blood, taken in connection with sensitization to the hapten diphenylcyclopropenone (DPC). These receptor sequences come from a woman in her 40s with alopecia areata. Some clones in this sample may be carry-over from other donors' samples. CDR3s include the opening cysteine and the closing phenylalanine or tryptophan. D genes are given only for firm matches. Size tells how often a clone was seen (once, few, many) or the class of an expanded clone, and some rows leave it out.

j_call d_call clone_size v_call cdr3_nt cdr3_aa
TRBJ2-3 TRBD2 many TRBV6-6 TGTGCCAGCAGGATAGCGGGAGGGCCGGGCGATACGCAGTATTTT CASRIAGGPGDTQYF
TRBJ2-2 TRBD2 NA TRBV24-1 TGTGCCACTGCGGTAACTAGCGGGAGTCCTAACACCGGGGAGCTGTTTTTT CATAVTSGSPNTGELFF
TRBJ2-1 NA few TRBV29-1 TGCAGCGTGGGGCACTTAGCGAATAGGGAGCAGTTCTTC CSVGHLANREQFF
TRBJ1-2 NA many TRBV21-1 TGTGCCAGCAGCAAAGCGCAGAGGACAGGGGATAACTATGGCTACACCTTC CASSKAQRTGDNYGYTF
TRBJ1-4 NA NA TRBV10-3 TGTGCCATCAGCCACACTTTCGGGGAAGGCGAAAAACTGTTTTTT CAISHTFGEGEKLFF
TRBJ1-2 TRBD1 many TRBV5-1 TGCGCCAGCAGCTTGGGACAGGGGGCGCCTAACTATGGCTACACCTTC CASSLGQGAPNYGYTF
TRBJ1-2 TRBD1 many TRBV29-1 TGCAGCGTTTTTTATTCGGGACAGAATGGCTACACCTTC CSVFYSGQNGYTF
TRBJ2-2 TRBD1 NA TRBV11-2 TGTGCCAGCCCCTCAGGGGCAGGGGGCGCGAACACCGGGGAGCTGTTTTTT CASPSGAGGANTGELFF
TRBJ2-5 TRBD2 many TRBV7-9 TGTGCCAGCAGCCAACTAGGACTAGGAGGGACCCAGTACTTC CASSQLGLGGTQYF
TRBJ1-6 NA many TRBV9 TGTGCCAGCAGCTCTACGACGATGAATTCACCCCTCCACTTT CASSSTTMNSPLHF
TRBJ1-1 NA many TRBV4-3 TGCGCCAGCAGCCAAAACGACGGGAACACTGAAGCTTTCTTT CASSQNDGNTEAFF
TRBJ1-5 NA few TRBV7-9 TGTGCCAGCAGTCCAGGGGTTCAGCCCCAGCATTTT CASSPGVQPQHF
TRBJ2-5 NA many TRBV20-1 TGCAGTGCTAGTTTGCATACTCGAGAGACCCAGTACTTC CSASLHTRETQYF
TRBJ2-7 TRBD1 many TRBV9 TGTGCCAGCAGCAACCACAGGGGGATAGGGGAGCAGTACTTC CASSNHRGIGEQYF
TRBJ2-3 NA NA TRBV7-9 TGTGCCAGCAGCTTACCGCAAGCAGGCCCAACCACAGATACGCAGTATTTT CASSLPQAGPTTDTQYF
TRBJ2-7 NA few TRBV6-5 TGTGCCAGCCACGAACAGGGATCATCCTACGAGCAGTACTTC CASHEQGSSYEQYF
TRBJ1-2 TRBD1 many TRBV6-4 TGTGCCAGCAGTGAATGGCAGGGGGCGAATTATGGCTACACCTTC CASSEWQGANYGYTF
TRBJ2-2 NA few TRBV5-4 TGTGCCAGCAGCTTGGCACAGAACACCGGGGAGCTGTTTTTT CASSLAQNTGELFF
TRBJ1-1 NA NA TRBV20-1 TGCAGTGCTAGACCGGCCCCCGGCAGCAACACTGAAGCTTTCTTT CSARPAPGSNTEAFF
TRBJ2-5 NA many TRBV10-2 TGCGCCAGCAGTGGCGGAGGGTACCAAGAGACCCAGTACTTC CASSGGGYQETQYF